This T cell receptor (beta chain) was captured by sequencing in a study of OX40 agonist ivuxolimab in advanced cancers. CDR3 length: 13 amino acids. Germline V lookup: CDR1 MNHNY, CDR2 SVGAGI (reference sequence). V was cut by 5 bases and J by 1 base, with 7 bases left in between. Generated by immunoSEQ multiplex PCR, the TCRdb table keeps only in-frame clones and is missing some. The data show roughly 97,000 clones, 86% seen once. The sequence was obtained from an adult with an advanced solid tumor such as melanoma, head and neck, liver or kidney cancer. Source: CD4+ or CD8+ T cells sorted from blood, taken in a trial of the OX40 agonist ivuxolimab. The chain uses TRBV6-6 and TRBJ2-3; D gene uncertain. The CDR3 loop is CASSRSGTDTQYF. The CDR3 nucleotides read TGTGCCAGCAGTAGAAGCGGCACAGATACGCAGTATTTT.